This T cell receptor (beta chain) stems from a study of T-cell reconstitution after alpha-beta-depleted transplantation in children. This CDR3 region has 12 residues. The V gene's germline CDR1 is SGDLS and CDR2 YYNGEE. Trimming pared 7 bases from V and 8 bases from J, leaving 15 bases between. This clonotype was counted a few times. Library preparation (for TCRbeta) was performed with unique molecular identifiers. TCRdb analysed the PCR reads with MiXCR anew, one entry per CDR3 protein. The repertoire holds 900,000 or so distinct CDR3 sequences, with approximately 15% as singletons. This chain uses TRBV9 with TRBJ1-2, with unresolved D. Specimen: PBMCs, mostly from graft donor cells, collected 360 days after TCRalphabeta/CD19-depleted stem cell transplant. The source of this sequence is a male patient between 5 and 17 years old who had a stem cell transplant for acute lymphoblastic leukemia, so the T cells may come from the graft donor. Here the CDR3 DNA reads TGTGCCAGCCCTAGACACCCGGGAGGCTACACCTTC. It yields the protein CASPRHPGGYTF.